The 18 T cell receptor beta chains reported below all come from one sample, sequenced in a study of spatial heterogeneity in lung cancer. MiXCR was run by TCRdb on the 5' RACE reads, yielding one entry per CDR3 protein. The data contain 20,000 or so distinct CDR3 sequences, 9% to 10% of them seen just once; the ten biggest clones take up 35% to 45%. This sample's time point: blood at routine non-recurrence follow-up after resection. Specimen: PBMCs, collected at follow-up. The receptors stem from a female donor with early-stage non-small cell lung cancer.

This clonotype was found many times. CDR3 in amino acids: CASSTGTGAKNIQYF. In DNA, the CDR3 is TGTGCCAGCAGTACCGGGACAGGAGCCAAAAACATTCAGTACTTC. The chain couples TRBV28 to TRBJ2-4; 8 bases fit TRBD1. Germline CDR1 reads MDHEN; CDR2 reads SYDVKM. The CDR3 sequence is 15 residues long. Germline trimming cut 5 bases from V and 0 bases from J; bases unmatched to any gene: 3. The complete variable domain, with remaining parts taken from reference TRBV28 and TRBJ2-4, reads DVKVTQSSRYLVKRTGEKVFLECVQDMDHENMFWYRQDPGLGLRLIYFSYDVKMKEKGDIPEGYSVSREKKERFSLILESASTNQTSMYLCASSTGTGAKNIQYFGAGTRLSVL.

This clonotype occurred many times. The V call is TRBV7-2, the J call TRBJ2-7; 10 nucleotides match TRBD2. Germline values: CDR1 SGHTA, CDR2 FQGNSA. Losses at the gene ends were 5 bases for V and 0 bases for J; bases not matched to a gene: 4. This CDR3 spans 15 amino acids. Here the CDR3 reads CASSPQRGGSYEQYF. Here the CDR3 DNA reads TGTGCCAGCAGCCCTCAGCGGGGGGGCTCCTACGAGCAGTACTTC.

This clonotype was seen many times. The chain combines TRBV28 with TRBJ1-1; no definite D call. The CDR3 is 15 amino acids. Between the trimmed V and J ends, which lost 2 bases and 1 base, there was a span of 11 bases. The germline gives CDR1 MDHEN, CDR2 SYDVKM. The CDR3 DNA reads as TGTGCCAGCAGTTTAAGGGTGACGGGGAACACTGAAGCTTTCTTT. Its protein product is CASSLRVTGNTEAFF.

This clonotype has ten or more counts. V and J are TRBV11-2 and TRBJ2-1; TRBD2 might be the D (5 bases). The CDR3 length is 16 residues. Trimming stripped 5 bases from V and 1 base from J, with 15 bases between. Germline V gene lookup returns CDR1 SGHAT and CDR2 FQNNGV. The CDR3 here is CASSPLARTSYNEQFF. CDR3 DNA sequence: TGTGCCAGCAGCCCCTTAGCGAGAACTTCCTACAATGAGCAGTTCTTC.

This clonotype came up many times. This sequence joins TRBV30 and TRBJ2-4, with D hard to call. Per germline, CDR1 GTSNPN and CDR2 SVGIG (reference sequence). Trimming cost V 5 bases and J 6 bases, with 14 bases left between them. This CDR3 comprises 13 residues. The CDR3 region is CAWAWEGRNIQYF. The CDR3 DNA follows: TGTGCCTGGGCCTGGGAAGGTCGAAACATTCAGTACTTC.

This clonotype was detected many times. V usage is TRBV2 and J usage is TRBJ1-1; the match to TRBD1 covers 12 bases. The CDR3 runs to 15 residues. The V segment lost 6 bases and the J segment 4 bases; nucleotides outside the gene matches: 6. The V gene's germline CDR1 is SNHLY and CDR2 FYNNEI. CDR3 sequence reads: CASRGQGAVGTEAFF. CDR3 DNA sequence: TGTGCCAGCAGGGGACAGGGGGCGGTTGGCACTGAAGCTTTCTTT.

This clonotype has at least ten counts. This chain uses TRBV11-3 with TRBJ2-3, with 9 nucleotides matching TRBD1. The CDR3 contains 16 residues. Germline-derived CDR1 and CDR2 are SGHNT and YENEEA. V dropped 4 bases and J dropped 4; count of bases not matched to a gene: 9. The CDR3: CASSSQGTGKADTQYF. The CDR3 DNA reads TGTGCCAGCAGCTCACAGGGGACAGGGAAAGCAGATACGCAGTATTTT.

The rearrangement links TRBV29-1 to TRBJ2-1; D uncertain. This CDR3 region has 13 residues. Between the trimmed V and J ends, which lost 4 bases and 0 bases, there was a span of 7 bases. Germline CDR1 reads SQVTM; CDR2 reads ANQGSEA. DNA of the CDR3: TGCAGCGTTGGGTATAGCTCCTACAATGAGCAGTTCTTC. It encodes CSVGYSSYNEQFF.

This clonotype was detected many times. This chain joins TRBV5-1 and TRBJ2-7; 12 bases fit TRBD2. Germline CDR1 is SGHRS and CDR2 is YFSETQ. The CDR3 extends over 16 amino acids. V dropped 4 bases and J dropped 3; count of bases not matched to a gene: 8. The CDR3 reads CASSRETSGGIYEQYF. CDR3 coding DNA: TGCGCCAGCAGCCGGGAGACTAGCGGGGGAATCTACGAGCAGTACTTC.

As regards this clonotype: This may come from a read error, since a much larger clone is one base off. The CDR3 nucleotides read TGCAGTGCTTTGACAAGCAGGGGTAGGCACACTGAAGCTTTCTTT. Protein: CSALTSRGRHTEAFF. The V call is TRBV20-1, the J call TRBJ1-1; possible D gene TRBD1, 6 bases. V was cut by 5 bases and J by 3 bases, with 19 bases left in between. CDR1 and CDR2 from the germline V gene are DFQATT and SNEGSKA (reference sequence). The CDR3 consists of 15 residues.

In its sample, this clonotype was seen a few times. V and J are TRBV7-9 and TRBJ1-1; 10 bases map to TRBD1. V trimming: 5 bases; J trimming: 3 bases; junction bases outside the gene matches: 6. Germline CDR1 is SEHNR and CDR2 is FQNEAQ (reference sequence). There are 15 residues in the CDR3. CDR3 sequence (DNA): TGTGCCAGCAGCGGGGGACAGGGGATGGACACTGAAGCTTTCTTT. This codes for CASSGGQGMDTEAFF. The whole variable domain, filled in from reference TRBV7-9 and TRBJ1-1, reads DTGVSQNPRHKITKRGQNVTFRCDPISEHNRLYWYRQTLGQGPEFLTYFQNEAQLEKSRLLSDRFSAERPKGSFSTLEIQRTEQGDSAMYLCASSGGQGMDTEAFFGQGTRLTVV.

This clonotype was seen many times. The V call is TRBV10-2, the J call TRBJ2-6; 8 positions agree with TRBD1. Germline values: CDR1 WSHSY, CDR2 SAAADI. V dropped 3 bases and J dropped 0; count of bases not matched to a gene: 10. The CDR3 has 19 residues. CDR3 DNA: TGCGCCAGCAGTGACCCCACACAGGGGGTTCCCTCTGGGGCCAACGTCCTGACTTTC. Protein product: CASSDPTQGVPSGANVLTF.

This clonotype was seen ten or more times. This chain joins TRBV3-1 and TRBJ1-4; D gene ambiguous. Germline loops: CDR1 LGHDT, CDR2 YNNKEL (reference sequence). There are 16 residues in the CDR3. This chain's CDR3 is CASSGGRASLGEKLFF. DNA of the CDR3: TGTGCTTCCAGTGGAGGGCGGGCCTCTCTCGGAGAAAAACTGTTTTTT.

In this sample, this clonotype is medium-sized (0.01 to 0.1%). The chain couples TRBV7-9 to TRBJ1-5; 7 positions match TRBD1. V shed 1 base, J shed 6 bases, and the junction held 3 bases outside the gene matches. Germline V lookup: CDR1 SEHNR, CDR2 FQNEAQ (reference sequence). This CDR3 spans 14 amino acids. CDR3 loop: CASSLGQGGQPQHF. The CDR3 coding sequence is TGTGCCAGCAGCTTAGGACAGGGCGGTCAGCCCCAGCATTTT.

This clonotype was recorded many times. The V call is TRBV30, the J call TRBJ2-1; D remains unclear. The germline V and J ends were trimmed by 2 bases and 5 bases, with 4 bases remaining between them. Germline values: CDR1 GTSNPN, CDR2 SVGIG (reference sequence). The CDR3 runs 11 residues. CDR3 in amino acids: CAWSLNNEQFF. For the CDR3, the DNA is TGTGCCTGGAGTCTAAACAATGAGCAGTTCTTC.

To note about this clonotype: A junction end diverges from the germline sequence, so it may reflect a read error. V gene TRBV2 combines with J gene TRBJ2-2, with 10 positions matching TRBD2. The CDR3 is made up of 15 amino acids. The germline V gene has CDR1 SNHLY and CDR2 FYNNEI. The CDR3 bases are TGTGCCAGCAGGAGCGGGAGGGCCACCACCGGGGAGCTGGTTTTT. Encoded protein: CASRSGRATTGELVF.

This clonotype was counted at least ten times. The V gene is TRBV7-2, the J gene TRBJ2-2; D uncertain. The CDR3 is made up of 13 amino acids. Trimming stripped 4 bases from V and 5 bases from J, with 8 bases between. Germline assignment: CDR1 SGHTA and CDR2 FQGNSA. In DNA, the CDR3 is TGTGCCAGCAGCTCCCGACCGACCGGGGAGCTGTTTTTT. It codes for CASSSRPTGELFF.

This chain connects TRBV12-3 or TRBV12-4 to TRBJ2-7, with D possibly TRBD1 on 5 matching bases. Trimming took off 6 bases at V and 1 base at J, with 10 bases between the two ends. The CDR3 sequence is 13 residues long. The CDR3 sequence is CASRPDSSYEQYF. CDR3 nucleotide sequence: TGTGCCAGCAGGCCCGACAGTTCCTACGAGCAGTACTTC.